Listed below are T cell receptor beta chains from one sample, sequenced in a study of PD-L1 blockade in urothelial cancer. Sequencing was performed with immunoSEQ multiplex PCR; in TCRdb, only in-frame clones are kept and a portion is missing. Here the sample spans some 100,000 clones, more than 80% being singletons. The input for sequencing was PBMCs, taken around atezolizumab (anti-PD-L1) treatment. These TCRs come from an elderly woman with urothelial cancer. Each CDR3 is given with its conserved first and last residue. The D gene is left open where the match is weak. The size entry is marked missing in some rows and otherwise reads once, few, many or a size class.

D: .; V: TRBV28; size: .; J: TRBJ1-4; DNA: TGTGCCAGCAGACGGGGGTCAACTAATGAAAAACTGTTTTTT; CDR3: CASRRGSTNEKLFF
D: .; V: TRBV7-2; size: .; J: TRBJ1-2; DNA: TGTGCCAGCAGCTTAACTACAAATAACTATGGCTACACCTTC; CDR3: CASSLTTNNYGYTF
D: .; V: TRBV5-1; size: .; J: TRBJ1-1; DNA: TGCGCCAGCAGCCCCCGACAGGCGGGGGTTTTGGGAGCTGAAGCTTTCTTT; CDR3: CASSPRQAGVLGAEAFF
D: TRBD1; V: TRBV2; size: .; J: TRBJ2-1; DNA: TGTGCCAGCATTCAGGACAGGGTCTCCTACAATGAGCAGTTCTTC; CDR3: CASIQDRVSYNEQFF
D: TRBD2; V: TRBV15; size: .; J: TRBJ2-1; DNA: TGTGCCACCAGCAGAGGGACTAGCGGGAGTCGGGATGAGCAGTTCTTC; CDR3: CATSRGTSGSRDEQFF
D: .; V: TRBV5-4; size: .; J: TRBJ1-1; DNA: TGTGCCAGCAGCTTTCAAGGGAGGACTGAAGCTTTCTTT; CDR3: CASSFQGRTEAFF
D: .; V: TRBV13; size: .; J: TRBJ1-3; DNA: TGTGCCAGCAGCTTTATGGGCCCTGGAAACACCATATATTTT; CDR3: CASSFMGPGNTIYF
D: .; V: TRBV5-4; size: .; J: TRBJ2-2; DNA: TGTGCCAGCAGCTTGACAGGGCCCGGGGAGCTGTTTTTT; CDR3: CASSLTGPGELFF
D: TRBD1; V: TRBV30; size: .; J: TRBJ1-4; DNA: TGTGCCTGGAGTGACCGGACAGGGATGGGGATAGCTAATGAAAAACTGTTTTTT; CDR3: CAWSDRTGMGIANEKLFF
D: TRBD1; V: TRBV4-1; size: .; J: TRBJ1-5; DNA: TGCGCCAGCAGCCACGCCGGGACAGGGCAACTTTTTGCGCCCCAGCATTTT; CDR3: CASSHAGTGQLFAPQHF
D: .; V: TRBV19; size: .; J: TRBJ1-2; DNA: TGTGCCAGTAGTATCGGCAGAAACAGTAACTATGGCTACACCTTC; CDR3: CASSIGRNSNYGYTF
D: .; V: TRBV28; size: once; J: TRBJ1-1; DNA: TGTGCCAGCAGTCCTATCCGCGGGGGGAACGCTGAAGCTTTCTTT; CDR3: CASSPIRGGNAEAFF
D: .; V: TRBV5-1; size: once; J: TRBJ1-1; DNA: TGCGCCAGCAGCGCCAGGGTAGGAATGAACACTGAAGCTTTCTTT; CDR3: CASSARVGMNTEAFF
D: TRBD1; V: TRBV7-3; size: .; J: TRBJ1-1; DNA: TGTGCCAGCAGCCTCAACCCCACAGGGGGCTTTGACACTGAAGCTTTCTTT; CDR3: CASSLNPTGGFDTEAFF
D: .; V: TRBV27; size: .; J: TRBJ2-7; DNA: TGTGCCAGCAGTTTATCGGGGAGGTACGAGCAGTACTTC; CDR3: CASSLSGRYEQYF
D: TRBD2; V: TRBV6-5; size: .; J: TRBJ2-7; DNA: TGTGCCAGCAGGGGGAGACTAGCGGGGTCCTACGAGCAGTACTTC; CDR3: CASRGRLAGSYEQYF
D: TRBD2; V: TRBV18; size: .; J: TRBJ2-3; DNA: TGTGCCAGCTCACCACCGGCGGGACTAGCGGGAACCACTAGCACAGATACGCAGTATTTT; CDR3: CASSPPAGLAGTTSTDTQYF
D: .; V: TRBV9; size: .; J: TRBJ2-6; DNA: TGTGCCAGCAGCCTAGAACACAGAAACCGGGCCAACGTCCTGACTTTC; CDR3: CASSLEHRNRANVLTF
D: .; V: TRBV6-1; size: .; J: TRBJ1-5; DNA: TGTGCCAGCAGTGAGATGCCGGCGGGGTATCAGCCCCAGCATTTT; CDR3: CASSEMPAGYQPQHF
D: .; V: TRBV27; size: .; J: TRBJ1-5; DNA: TGTGCCAGCAGTCCAGACAGGTTGCAGCCCCAGCATTTT; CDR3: CASSPDRLQPQHF
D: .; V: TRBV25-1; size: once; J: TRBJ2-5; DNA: TGTGCCAGCAGTCCACTAGGTGTCGTCGGGACCCAGTACTTC; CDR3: CASSPLGVVGTQYF
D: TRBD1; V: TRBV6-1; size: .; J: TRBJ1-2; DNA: TGTGCCAGCAGTGTCGCCGGGACAGGGGGCATCGGCTACACCTTC; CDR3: CASSVAGTGGIGYTF
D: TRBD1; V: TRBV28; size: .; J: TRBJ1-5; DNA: TGTGCCAGCAGTCCACAGGGGGCGGGCAATCAGCCCCAGCATTTT; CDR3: CASSPQGAGNQPQHF
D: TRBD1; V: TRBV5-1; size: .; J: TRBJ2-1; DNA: TGCGCCAGCAGCTCCGGACAGGGGGCATGGGAGCAGTTCTTC; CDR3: CASSSGQGAWEQFF
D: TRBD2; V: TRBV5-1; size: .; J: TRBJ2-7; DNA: TGCGCCAGCAGCGCGGAGACTAGCGGGAGGGCCTACGAGCAGTACTTC; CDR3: CASSAETSGRAYEQYF
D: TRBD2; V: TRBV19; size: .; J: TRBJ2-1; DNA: TGTGCCACCAACCCAGGACTAGCCTCAGGTGAGCAGTTCTTC; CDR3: CATNPGLASGEQFF
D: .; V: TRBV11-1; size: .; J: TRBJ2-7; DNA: TGTGCCAGCAGCTTAGCGATGAGTTGGCAGGGGTCCTACGAGCAGTACTTC; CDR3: CASSLAMSWQGSYEQYF